This T cell receptor beta chain was captured by sequencing in a study of blood T cell repertoires in COVID-19. In its sample, this clone was seen a few times. Germline V gene data show CDR1 as LNHDA and CDR2 as SQIVND (reference sequence). CDR3 size: 14 residues. V was clipped by 4 bases and J by 6 bases; unmatched bases: 8. Per the authors' pipeline: Amplification of reference gene primers was used by the study to estimate nucleated cell counts. Clones were sequenced by immunoSEQ multiplex PCR, and TCRdb holds only the in-frame ones, with some missing. The DNA gave D and trimming, while V, J and clone size come from that table. Of nearly 70,000 clones listed, around 80% are singletons.

The sample taken for sequencing was peripheral blood. This clonotype was obtained from a woman of 80 years or more with acute or convalescent COVID-19. V is TRBV19 and J is TRBJ2-7; 8 nucleotides match TRBD2. For the CDR3, the DNA is TGTGCCAGTAGTACGACTAGCGTGTCCCTCGAGCAGTACTTC. This codes for CASSTTSVSLEQYF.